One and the same sample provided the 8 T cell receptor beta chains below, sequenced in a study of response to subunit inactivated influenza vaccine. Using its own MiXCR run on the RT-PCR reads, TCRdb lists one record per CDR3 protein. The data hold hundreds of thousands of distinct CDR3 sequences, with roughly 14% observed a single time. The material sequenced was PBMCs from blood, taken 14 days before vaccination. These receptors came from a man aged 45-65 years who received an inactivated influenza vaccine.

This clonotype was recorded a few times. The chain employs TRBV29-1 and TRBJ2-7, with 10 bases identical to TRBD1. With V trimmed by 4 bases and J by 6 bases, 6 bases remained unmatched. Germline V lookup: CDR1 SQVTM, CDR2 ANQGSEA. The CDR3 sequence is 13 residues long. The CDR3 bases are TGCAGCGTTGGCCTCCGGACAGGGGGCGAGCAGTACTTC. It codes for CSVGLRTGGEQYF.

The V gene is TRBV20-1, the J gene TRBJ2-1, with 10 bases lining up with TRBD2. The CDR3 length is 18 residues. Unmatched junction bases numbered 8, after V lost 0 bases and J lost 0 bases. CDR1 is DFQATT, CDR2 SNEGSKA, per germline (reference sequence). The CDR3 region is CSARDIVAGGSSYNEQFF. The CDR3 DNA reads as TGCAGTGCTAGAGATATAGTAGCGGGAGGTAGCTCCTACAATGAGCAGTTCTTC.

Only a few counts were recorded for this clonotype. The gene calls are TRBV24-1 and TRBJ1-5, with 8 bases lining up with TRBD1. V was pared by 3 bases and J by 5 bases, with 5 bases of the junction left unmatched. CDR3 size: 15 residues. Germline loops: CDR1 KGHDR, CDR2 SFDVKD. The CDR3 sequence: CATSDPLTGDQPQHF. The CDR3 DNA is TGTGCCACCAGTGATCCCCTGACAGGGGATCAGCCCCAGCATTTT.

This clonotype was found a few times. This chain joins TRBV7-2 and TRBJ2-7, with 7 bases matching TRBD1. CDR3 length: 15 residues. In germline, CDR1 is SGHTA, CDR2 FQGNSA. V lost 2 bases and J lost 4; bases outside the gene matches: 8. CDR3 DNA sequence: TGTGCCAGCAGCTTACTGGACAGGTGGGCATACGAGCAGTACTTC. It specifies CASSLLDRWAYEQYF.

The chain links TRBV11-2 to TRBJ2-2; D might be TRBD1 (6 bases). The CDR3 spans 15 residues. The V end was cut by 4 bases, the J end by 5 bases, with 14 bases between. From germline, CDR1 is SGHAT and CDR2 FQNNGV. CDR3 in DNA: TGTGCCAGCAGCTCACGGGACAAGGCGACCGGGGAGCTGTTTTTT. This translates into CASSSRDKATGELFF.

This clonotype was seen a few times. The chain joins TRBV30 to TRBJ2-1; perhaps TRBD2 as D (6 bases). The CDR3 runs 15 residues. Trimming took 5 bases from V and 1 from J, leaving 15 bases between them. The germline V gene has CDR1 GTSNPN and CDR2 SVGIG (reference sequence). This CDR3 reads CAWSSGLPSYNEQFF. The CDR3 bases are TGTGCCTGGTCATCGGGACTCCCATCCTACAATGAGCAGTTCTTC.

The sample holds many counts of this clonotype. The rearrangement links TRBV11-2 to TRBJ2-2; D possibly uses TRBD1 or TRBD2 (5 bases each). Trimming pared 0 bases from V and 6 bases from J, leaving 8 bases between. Germline CDR1 SGHAT, CDR2 FQNNGV. CDR3 length: 14 amino acids. CDR3 nucleotides: TGTGCCAGCAGCTTAGATGGGGGTTCCGGGGAGCTGTTTTTT. Protein product: CASSLDGGSGELFF. Filled out from reference TRBV11-2 and TRBJ2-2, the complete variable domain reads EAGVAQSPRYKIIEKRQSVAFWCNPISGHATLYWYQQILGQGPKLLIQFQNNGVVDDSQLPKDRFSAERLKGVDSTLKIQPAKLEDSAVYLCASSLDGGSGELFFGEGSRLTVL.

The table lists this clonotype with a few counts. A read error may explain this, as a much larger clone is one base away. CDR3 protein: CATSGGNEQFF. The CDR3 DNA sequence: TGTGCCACCAGCGGGGGCAATGAGCAGTTCTTC. The J gene is TRBJ2-1, the V gene TRBV24-1, with D possibly matching TRBD2 (6 bases). Trimming shortened V by 7 bases and J by 6 bases, and 6 bases separated the two germline ends. The germline V gene has CDR1 KGHDR and CDR2 SFDVKD. This CDR3 comprises 11 residues.